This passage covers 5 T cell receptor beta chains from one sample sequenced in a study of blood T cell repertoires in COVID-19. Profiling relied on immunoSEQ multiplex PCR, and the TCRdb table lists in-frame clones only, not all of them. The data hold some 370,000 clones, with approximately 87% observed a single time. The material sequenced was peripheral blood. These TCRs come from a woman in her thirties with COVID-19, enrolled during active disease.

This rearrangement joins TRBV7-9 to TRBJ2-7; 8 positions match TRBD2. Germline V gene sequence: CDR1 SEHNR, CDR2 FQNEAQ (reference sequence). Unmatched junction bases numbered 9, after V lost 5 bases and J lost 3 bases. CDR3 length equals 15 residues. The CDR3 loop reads CASSPRASGFYEQYF. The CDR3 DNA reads TGTGCCAGCAGCCCTAGGGCTAGCGGGTTCTACGAGCAGTACTTC.

CDR3 in amino acids: CASTPLAGGSGANVLTF. The CDR3, as DNA: TGTGCCAGCACCCCCCTAGCGGGGGGCTCTGGGGCCAACGTCCTGACTTTC. This rearrangement joins TRBV2 to TRBJ2-6, with 11 bases identical to TRBD2. Germline values: CDR1 SNHLY, CDR2 FYNNEI. This CDR3 is built from 17 residues. V lost 7 bases, J lost 0 bases, and 5 bases stayed unmatched.

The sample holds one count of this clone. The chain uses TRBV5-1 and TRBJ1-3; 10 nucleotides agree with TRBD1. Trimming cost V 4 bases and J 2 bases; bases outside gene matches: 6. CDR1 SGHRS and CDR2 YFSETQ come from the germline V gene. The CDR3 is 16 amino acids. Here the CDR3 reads CASSPGGTGAGNTIYF. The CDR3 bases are TGCGCCAGCAGCCCCGGGGGGACAGGGGCTGGAAACACCATATATTTT. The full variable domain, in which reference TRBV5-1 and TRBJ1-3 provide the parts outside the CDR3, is KAGVTQTPRYLIKTRGQQVTLSCSPISGHRSVSWYQQTPGQGLQFLFEYFSETQRNKGNFPGRFSGRQFSNSRSEMNVSTLELGDSALYLCASSPGGTGAGNTIYFGEGSWLTVV.

CDR3 sequence: CASGEMGGTQETQYF. CDR3 in DNA: TGTGCTAGTGGAGAGATGGGGGGGACCCAAGAGACCCAGTACTTC. This sequence joins TRBV12-5 and TRBJ2-5; TRBD2 aligns across 7 bases. V shed 6 bases, J shed 1 base, and the junction held 8 bases outside the gene matches. The CDR3 is 15 residues long. The V gene's germline CDR1 is LGHNT and CDR2 FRNRAP.

The DNA of the CDR3 is TGTGCCACCGCCCCGCTAGCGGGGCTCTCTGGGGCCAACGTCCTGACTTTC. Amino acids: CATAPLAGLSGANVLTF. This rearrangement joins TRBV19 to TRBJ2-6, with 9 bases lining up with TRBD2. Losses at the gene ends were 10 bases for V and 0 bases for J; bases not matched to a gene: 10. This CDR3 comprises 17 residues. Germline loops: CDR1 LNHDA, CDR2 SQIVND (reference sequence).